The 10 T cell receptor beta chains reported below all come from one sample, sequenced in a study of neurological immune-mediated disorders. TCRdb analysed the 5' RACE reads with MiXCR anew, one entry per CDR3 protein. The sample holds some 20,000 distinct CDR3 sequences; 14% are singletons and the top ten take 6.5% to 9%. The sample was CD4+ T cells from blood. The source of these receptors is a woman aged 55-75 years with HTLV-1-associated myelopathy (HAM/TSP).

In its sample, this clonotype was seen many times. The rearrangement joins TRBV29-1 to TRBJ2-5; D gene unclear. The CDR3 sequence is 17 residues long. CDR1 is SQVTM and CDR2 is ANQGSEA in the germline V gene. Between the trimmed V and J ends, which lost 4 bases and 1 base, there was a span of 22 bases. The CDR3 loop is CSVVLAERWNTQETQYF. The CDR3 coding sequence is TGCAGCGTTGTTCTGGCAGAGAGATGGAACACCCAAGAGACCCAGTACTTC.

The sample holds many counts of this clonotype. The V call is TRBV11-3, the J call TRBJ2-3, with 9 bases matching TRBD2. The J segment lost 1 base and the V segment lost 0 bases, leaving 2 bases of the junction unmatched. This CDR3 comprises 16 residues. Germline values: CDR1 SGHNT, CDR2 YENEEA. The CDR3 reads CASSLELAGRTDTQYF. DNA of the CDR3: TGTGCCAGCAGCTTAGAACTAGCGGGTCGCACAGATACGCAGTATTTT. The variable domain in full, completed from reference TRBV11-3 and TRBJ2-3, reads EAGVVQSPRYKIIEKKQPVAFWCNPISGHNTLYWYLQNLGQGPELLIRYENEEAVDDSQLPKDRFSAERLKGVDSTLKIQPAELGDSAVYLCASSLELAGRTDTQYFGPGTRLTVL.

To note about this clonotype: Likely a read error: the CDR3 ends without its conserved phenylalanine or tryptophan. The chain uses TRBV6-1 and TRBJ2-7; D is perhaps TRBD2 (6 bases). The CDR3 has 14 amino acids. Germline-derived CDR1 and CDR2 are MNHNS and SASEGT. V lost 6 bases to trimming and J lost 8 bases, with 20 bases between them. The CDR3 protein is CASSGGHPPLQQYI. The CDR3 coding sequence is TGTGCCAGCAGCGGGGGTCACCCCCCCCTGCAGCAGTACATC.

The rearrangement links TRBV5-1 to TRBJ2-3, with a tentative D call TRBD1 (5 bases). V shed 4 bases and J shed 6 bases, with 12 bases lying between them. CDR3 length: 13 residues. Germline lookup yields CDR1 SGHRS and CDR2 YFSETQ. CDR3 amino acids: CASSTKGRDTQYF. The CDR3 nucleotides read TGCGCCAGCAGCACGAAGGGGCGGGATACGCAGTATTTT.

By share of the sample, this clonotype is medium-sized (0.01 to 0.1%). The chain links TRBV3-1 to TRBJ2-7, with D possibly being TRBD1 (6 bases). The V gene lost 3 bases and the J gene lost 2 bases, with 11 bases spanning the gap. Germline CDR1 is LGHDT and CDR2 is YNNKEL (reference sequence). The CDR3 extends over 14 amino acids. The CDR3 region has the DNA TGTGCCAGCAGCCAGAACAGGGATACCTACGAGCAGTACTTC. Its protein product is CASSQNRDTYEQYF.

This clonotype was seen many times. The CDR3: CASSPYGGHNEQFF. The CDR3 nucleotides read TGTGCCAGCAGCCCCTACGGGGGTCACAATGAGCAGTTCTTC. The chain is built from TRBV5-6 and TRBJ2-1; D is perhaps TRBD2 (6 bases). CDR3 length: 14 amino acids. CDR1 SGHDT and CDR2 YYEEEE come from the germline V gene. The V gene lost 4 bases and the J gene lost 5 bases, with 13 bases spanning the gap.

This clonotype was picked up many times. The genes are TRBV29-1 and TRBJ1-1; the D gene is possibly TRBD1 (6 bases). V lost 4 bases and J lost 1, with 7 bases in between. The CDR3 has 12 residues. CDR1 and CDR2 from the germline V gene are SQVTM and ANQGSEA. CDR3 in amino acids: CSVAGANTEAFF. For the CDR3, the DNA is TGCAGCGTTGCAGGGGCGAACACTGAAGCTTTCTTT.

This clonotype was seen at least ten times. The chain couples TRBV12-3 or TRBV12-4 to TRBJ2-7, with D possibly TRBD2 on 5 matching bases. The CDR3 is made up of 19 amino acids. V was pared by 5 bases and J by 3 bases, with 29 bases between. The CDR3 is CASSPFSGFADPLDYEQYF. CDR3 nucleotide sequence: TGTGCCAGCAGTCCGTTCAGCGGTTTTGCCGACCCTCTTGACTACGAGCAGTACTTC.

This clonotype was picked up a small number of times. The CDR3 DNA is TGTGCCAGCAGCCCCGTGGGAGAGCGGGGGATAGATACGCAGTATTTT. This sequence encodes CASSPVGERGIDTQYF. The V call is TRBV3-1, the J call TRBJ2-3; the match to TRBD2 covers 8 bases. CDR1 and CDR2 from the germline V gene are LGHDT and YNNKEL (reference sequence). This CDR3 is built from 16 residues. V was pared by 4 bases and J by 5 bases, with 11 bases of the junction left unmatched.

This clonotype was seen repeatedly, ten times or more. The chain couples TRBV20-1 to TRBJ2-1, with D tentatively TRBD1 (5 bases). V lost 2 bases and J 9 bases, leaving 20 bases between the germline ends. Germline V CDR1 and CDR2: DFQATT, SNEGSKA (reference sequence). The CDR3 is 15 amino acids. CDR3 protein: CSARPKSSGPGEQFF. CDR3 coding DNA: TGCAGTGCTAGACCGAAATCCTCAGGGCCGGGTGAGCAGTTCTTC.